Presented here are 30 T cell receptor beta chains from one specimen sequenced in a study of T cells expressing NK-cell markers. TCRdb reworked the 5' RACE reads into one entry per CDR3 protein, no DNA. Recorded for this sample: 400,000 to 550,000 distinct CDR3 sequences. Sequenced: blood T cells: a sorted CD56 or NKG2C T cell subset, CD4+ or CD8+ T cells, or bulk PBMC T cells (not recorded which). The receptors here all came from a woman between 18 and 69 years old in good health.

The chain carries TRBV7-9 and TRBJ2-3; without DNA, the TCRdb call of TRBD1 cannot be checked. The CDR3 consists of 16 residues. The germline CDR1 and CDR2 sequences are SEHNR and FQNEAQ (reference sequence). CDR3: CASRSPGTGGTDTQYF. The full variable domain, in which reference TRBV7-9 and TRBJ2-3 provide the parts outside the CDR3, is DTGVSQNPRHKITKRGQNVTFRCDPISEHNRLYWYRQTLGQGPEFLTYFQNEAQLEKSRLLSDRFSAERPKGSFSTLEIQRTEQGDSAMYLCASRSPGTGGTDTQYFGPGTRLTVL.

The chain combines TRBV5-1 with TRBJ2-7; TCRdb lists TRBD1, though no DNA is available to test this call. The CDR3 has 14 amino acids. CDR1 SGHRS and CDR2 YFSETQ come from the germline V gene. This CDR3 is CASSPGQGAHEQYF.

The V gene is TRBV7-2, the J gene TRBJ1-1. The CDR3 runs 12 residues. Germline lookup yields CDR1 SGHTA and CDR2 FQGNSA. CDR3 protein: CASSLLSTEAFF.

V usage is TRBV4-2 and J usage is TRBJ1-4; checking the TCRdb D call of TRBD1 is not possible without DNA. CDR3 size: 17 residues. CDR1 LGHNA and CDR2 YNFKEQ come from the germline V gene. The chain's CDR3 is CASSFGTGGTANEKLFF.

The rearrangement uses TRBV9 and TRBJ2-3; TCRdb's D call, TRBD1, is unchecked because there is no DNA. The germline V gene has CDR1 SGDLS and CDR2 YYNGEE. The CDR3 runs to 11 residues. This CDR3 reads CASGGANTQYF.

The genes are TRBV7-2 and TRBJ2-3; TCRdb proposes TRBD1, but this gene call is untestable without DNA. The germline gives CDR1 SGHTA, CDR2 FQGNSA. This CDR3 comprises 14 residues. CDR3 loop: CASSPGTGPDTQYF.

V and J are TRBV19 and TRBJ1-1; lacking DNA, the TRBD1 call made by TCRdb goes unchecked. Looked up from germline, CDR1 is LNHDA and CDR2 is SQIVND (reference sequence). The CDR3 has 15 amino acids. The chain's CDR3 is CASSLRQGENTEAFF.

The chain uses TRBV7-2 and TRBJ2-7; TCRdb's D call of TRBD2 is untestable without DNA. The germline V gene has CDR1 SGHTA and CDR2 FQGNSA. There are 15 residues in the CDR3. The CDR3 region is CASSYTSGGTYEQYF.

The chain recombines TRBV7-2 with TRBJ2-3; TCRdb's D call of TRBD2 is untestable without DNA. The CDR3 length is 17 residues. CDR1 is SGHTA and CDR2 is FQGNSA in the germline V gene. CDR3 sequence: CASSLGLAGGRTDTQYF.

The CDR3 region is CASSSLTSGHNEQFF. The genes are TRBV18 and TRBJ2-1; TCRdb picks TRBD2, but there is no DNA to check that call. CDR1 and CDR2 from the germline V gene are KGHSH and LQKENI. The CDR3 loop spans 15 amino acids.

CDR3 sequence reads: CSATQSTGEDEQFF. This chain uses TRBV20-1 with TRBJ2-1; TCRdb designates TRBD1, a call that cannot be tested without DNA. The CDR3 has 14 residues. Germline assignment: CDR1 DFQATT and CDR2 SNEGSKA (reference sequence).

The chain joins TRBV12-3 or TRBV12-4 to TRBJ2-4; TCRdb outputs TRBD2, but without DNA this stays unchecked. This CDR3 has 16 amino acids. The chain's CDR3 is CAGSLARLMAKNIQYF.

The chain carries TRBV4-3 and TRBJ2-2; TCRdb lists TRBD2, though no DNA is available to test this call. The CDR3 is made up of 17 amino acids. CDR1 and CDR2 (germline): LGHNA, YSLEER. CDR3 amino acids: CASSQDPARGRAGELFF.

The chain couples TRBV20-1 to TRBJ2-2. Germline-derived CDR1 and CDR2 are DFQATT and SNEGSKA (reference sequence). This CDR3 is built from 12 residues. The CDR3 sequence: CSANDHTGELFF.

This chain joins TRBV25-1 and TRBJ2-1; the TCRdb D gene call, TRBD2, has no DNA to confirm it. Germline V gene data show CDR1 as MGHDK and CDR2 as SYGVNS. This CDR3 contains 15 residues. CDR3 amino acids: CASSERWLADNEQFF.

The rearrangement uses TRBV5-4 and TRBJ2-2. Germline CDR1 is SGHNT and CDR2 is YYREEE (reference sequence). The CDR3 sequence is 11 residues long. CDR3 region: CASKSTGELFF.

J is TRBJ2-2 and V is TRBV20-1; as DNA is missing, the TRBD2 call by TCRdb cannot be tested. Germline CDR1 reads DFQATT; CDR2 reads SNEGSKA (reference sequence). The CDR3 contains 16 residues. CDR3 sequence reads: CSARGEREGETGELFF.

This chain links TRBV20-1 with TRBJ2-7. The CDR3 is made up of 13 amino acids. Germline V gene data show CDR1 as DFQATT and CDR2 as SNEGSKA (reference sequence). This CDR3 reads CSASRVGTYEQYF.

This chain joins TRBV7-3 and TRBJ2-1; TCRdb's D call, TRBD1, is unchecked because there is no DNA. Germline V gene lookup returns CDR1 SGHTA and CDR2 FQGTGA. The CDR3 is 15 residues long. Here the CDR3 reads CASSSGYRADNEQFF.

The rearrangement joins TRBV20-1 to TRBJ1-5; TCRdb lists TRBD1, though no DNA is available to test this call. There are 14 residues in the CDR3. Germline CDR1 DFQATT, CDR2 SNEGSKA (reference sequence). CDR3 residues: CSAATEYSNQPQHF.

The CDR3 is CASSLTANNEQFF. The rearrangement links TRBV14 to TRBJ2-1. The CDR3 sequence is 13 residues long. Germline V gene data show CDR1 as SGHDN and CDR2 as FVKESK.

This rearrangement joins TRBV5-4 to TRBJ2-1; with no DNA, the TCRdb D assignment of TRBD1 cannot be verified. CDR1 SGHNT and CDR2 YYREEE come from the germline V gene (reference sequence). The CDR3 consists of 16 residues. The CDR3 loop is CASTPGLVSFQNEQFF.

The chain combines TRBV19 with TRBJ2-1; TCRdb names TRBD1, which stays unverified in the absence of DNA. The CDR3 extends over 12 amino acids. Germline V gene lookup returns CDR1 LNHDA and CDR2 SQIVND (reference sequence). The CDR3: CASRSRGGEQFF.

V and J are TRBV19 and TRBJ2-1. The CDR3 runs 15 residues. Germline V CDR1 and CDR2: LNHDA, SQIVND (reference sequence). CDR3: CASSHRLAVNNEQFF.

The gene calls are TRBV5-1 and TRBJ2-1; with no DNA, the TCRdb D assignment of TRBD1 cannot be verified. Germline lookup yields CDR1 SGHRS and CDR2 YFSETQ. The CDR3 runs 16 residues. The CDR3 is CASSTGGRGVRNEQFF.

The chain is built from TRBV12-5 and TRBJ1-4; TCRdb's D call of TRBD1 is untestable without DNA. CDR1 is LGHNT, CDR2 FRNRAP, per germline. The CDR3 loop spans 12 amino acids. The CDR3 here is CATTGTEEKLFF.

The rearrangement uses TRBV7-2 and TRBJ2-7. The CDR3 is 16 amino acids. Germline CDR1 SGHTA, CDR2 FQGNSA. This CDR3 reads CASSLSPFRGNYEQYF.

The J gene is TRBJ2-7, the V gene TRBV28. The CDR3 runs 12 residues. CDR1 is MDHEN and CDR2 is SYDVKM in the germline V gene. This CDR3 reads CASRGFAYEQYF.

The CDR3 protein is CASSSHRGAGELFF. The chain combines TRBV7-9 with TRBJ2-2; TCRdb returns TRBD1, unconfirmable since there is no DNA. Germline V CDR1 and CDR2: SEHNR, FQNEAQ (reference sequence). The CDR3 runs to 14 residues.

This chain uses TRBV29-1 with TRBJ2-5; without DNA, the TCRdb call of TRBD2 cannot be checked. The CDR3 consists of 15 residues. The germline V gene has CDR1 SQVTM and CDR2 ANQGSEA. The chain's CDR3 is CSAFRGRGLQETQYF.